A single TCR beta chain is shown here with its context. This CDR3 comprises 16 residues. Germline CDR1 SGHTA, CDR2 FQGNSA. V lost 3 bases and J lost 0, with 12 bases in between. The data stem from a study of T-cell memory formation after mild COVID-19. TCRdb used MiXCR to reprocess the 5' RACE reads, holding one entry per CDR3 protein. The sample lists under 300,000 distinct CDR3 sequences, around 16% occurring once. The TCR sequence derives from a young man who had mild COVID-19 (a few samples of this study predate the infection). Cell type and time point are not known. The specimen was PBMCs or a T cell subset sorted from them (not recorded which). This chain links TRBV7-2 with TRBJ2-1; D gene uncertain. The CDR3 protein is CASSLPPGSSYNEQFF. CDR3 DNA: TGTGCCAGCAGCTTGCCCCCGGGCAGCTCCTACAATGAGCAGTTCTTC.